This T cell receptor beta chain was observed in a study of cytomegalovirus exposure and HLA in healthy donors. This clone was found a few times. All the people who gave samples were healthy bone marrow donors. CDR1 is SGHTA and CDR2 is FQGNSA in the germline V gene. V lost 5 bases to trimming and J lost 6 bases; unmatched junction nucleotides: 7. The CDR3 extends over 15 amino acids. The PCR had 60 Vbeta and 13 Jbeta primers. The repertoire was sequenced with immunoSEQ multiplex PCR; TCRdb's copy has only in-frame clones and lacks some. The repertoire consists of over 100,000 clones, with 8.9% occurring once and the leading ten covering 6.5% to 9%.

The chain recombines TRBV7-2 with TRBJ2-1; TRBD2 matches 10 bases. The sample taken for sequencing was PBMCs. The sequence was collected from a woman in her thirties or forties in good health and CMV-seropositive. The CDR3 is CASSRDSGGLNEQFF. CDR3 nucleotides: TGTGCCAGCAGCCGGGATAGCGGGGGGCTCAATGAGCAGTTCTTC.